This T cell receptor beta chain was recorded in a study of radiotherapy plus CTLA-4 blockade in lung cancer. Trimming cost V 7 bases and J 5 bases; bases outside gene matches: 16. In germline, CDR1 is SNHLY, CDR2 FYNNEI. This CDR3 contains 16 residues. Generated by immunoSEQ multiplex PCR, the TCRdb table keeps only in-frame clones and is missing some. The table has tens of thousands of clones, about 76% seen once; the top ten hold about 8%. This sample comprised peripheral blood, obtained from a patient treated with radiotherapy plus ipilimumab. The chain uses TRBV2 and TRBJ2-5, with 7 bases aligning to TRBD2. The sequence derives from a human donor with non-small cell lung cancer who had a complete response to radiotherapy plus ipilimumab. The chain's CDR3 is CASNLLGGRARETQYF. The CDR3 nucleotides read TGTGCCAGCAACCTTCTCGGAGGGAGGGCCCGGGAGACCCAGTACTTC.